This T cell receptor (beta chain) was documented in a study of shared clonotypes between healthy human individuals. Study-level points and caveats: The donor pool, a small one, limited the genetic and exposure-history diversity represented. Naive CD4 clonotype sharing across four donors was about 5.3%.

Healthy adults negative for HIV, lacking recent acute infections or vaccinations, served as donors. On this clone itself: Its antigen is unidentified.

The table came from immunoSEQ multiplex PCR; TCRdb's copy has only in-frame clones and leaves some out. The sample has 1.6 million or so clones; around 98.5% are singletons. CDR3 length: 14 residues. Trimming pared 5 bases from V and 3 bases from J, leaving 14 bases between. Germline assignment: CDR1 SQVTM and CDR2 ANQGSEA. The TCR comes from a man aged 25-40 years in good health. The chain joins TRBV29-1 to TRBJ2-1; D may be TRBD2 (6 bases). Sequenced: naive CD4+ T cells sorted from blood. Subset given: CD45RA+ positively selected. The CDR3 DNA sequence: TGCAGCGTTAGTAGCGGCGTTTACTACAATGAGCAGTTCTTC. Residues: CSVSSGVYYNEQFF.